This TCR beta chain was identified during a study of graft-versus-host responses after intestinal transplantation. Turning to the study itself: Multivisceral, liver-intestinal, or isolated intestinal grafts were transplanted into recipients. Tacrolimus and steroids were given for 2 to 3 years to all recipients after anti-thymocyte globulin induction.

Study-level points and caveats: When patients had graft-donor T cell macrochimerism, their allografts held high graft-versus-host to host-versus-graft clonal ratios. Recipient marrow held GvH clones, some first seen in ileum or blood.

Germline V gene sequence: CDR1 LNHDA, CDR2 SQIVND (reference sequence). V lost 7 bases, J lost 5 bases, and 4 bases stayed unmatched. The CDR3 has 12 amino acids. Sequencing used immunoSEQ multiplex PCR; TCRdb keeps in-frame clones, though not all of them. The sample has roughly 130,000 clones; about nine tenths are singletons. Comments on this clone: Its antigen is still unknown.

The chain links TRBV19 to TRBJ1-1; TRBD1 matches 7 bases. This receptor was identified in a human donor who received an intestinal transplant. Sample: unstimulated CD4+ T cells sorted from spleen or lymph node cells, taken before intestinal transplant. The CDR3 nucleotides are TGTGCCAGTACCGGGACAGCTACTGAAGCTTTCTTT. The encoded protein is CASTGTATEAFF.